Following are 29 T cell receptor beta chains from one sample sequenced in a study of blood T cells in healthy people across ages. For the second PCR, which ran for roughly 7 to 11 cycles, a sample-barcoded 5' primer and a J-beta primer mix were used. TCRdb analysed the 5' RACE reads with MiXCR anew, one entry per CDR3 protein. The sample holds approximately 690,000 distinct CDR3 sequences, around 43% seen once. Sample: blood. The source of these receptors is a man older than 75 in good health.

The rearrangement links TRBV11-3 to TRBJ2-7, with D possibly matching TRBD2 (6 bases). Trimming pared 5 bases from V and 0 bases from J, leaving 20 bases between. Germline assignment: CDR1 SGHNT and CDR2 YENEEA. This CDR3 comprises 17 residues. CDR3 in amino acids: CASSPRGYGGNSYEQYF. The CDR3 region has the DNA TGTGCCAGCAGCCCTCGAGGCTATGGCGGGAACTCCTACGAGCAGTACTTC.

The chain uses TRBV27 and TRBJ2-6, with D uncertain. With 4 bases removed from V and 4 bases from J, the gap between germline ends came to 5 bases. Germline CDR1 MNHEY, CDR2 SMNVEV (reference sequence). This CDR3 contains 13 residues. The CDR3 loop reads CASSCLGANVLTF. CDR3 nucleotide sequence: TGTGCCAGCAGTTGTCTAGGGGCCAACGTCCTGACTTTC.

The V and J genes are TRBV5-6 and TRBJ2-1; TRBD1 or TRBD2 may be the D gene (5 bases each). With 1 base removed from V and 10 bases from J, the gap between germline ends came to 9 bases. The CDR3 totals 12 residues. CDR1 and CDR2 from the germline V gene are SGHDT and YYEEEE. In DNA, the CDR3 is TGTGCCAGCAGCTTGCTCCGGGACGAGCAGTTCTTC. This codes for CASSLLRDEQFF.

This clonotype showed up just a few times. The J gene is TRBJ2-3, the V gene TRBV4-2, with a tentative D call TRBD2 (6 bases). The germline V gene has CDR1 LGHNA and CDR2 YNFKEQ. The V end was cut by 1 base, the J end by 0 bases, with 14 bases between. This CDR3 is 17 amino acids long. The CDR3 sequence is CASSQAGTGTSTDTQYF. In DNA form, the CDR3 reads TGTGCCAGCAGCCAAGCCGGGACTGGCACTAGCACAGATACGCAGTATTTT.

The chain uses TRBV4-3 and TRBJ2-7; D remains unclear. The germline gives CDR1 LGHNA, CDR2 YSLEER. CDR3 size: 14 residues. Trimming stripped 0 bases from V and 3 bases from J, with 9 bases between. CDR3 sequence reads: CASSQDLVGYEQYF. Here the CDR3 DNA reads TGCGCCAGCAGCCAAGATTTAGTGGGCTACGAGCAGTACTTC.

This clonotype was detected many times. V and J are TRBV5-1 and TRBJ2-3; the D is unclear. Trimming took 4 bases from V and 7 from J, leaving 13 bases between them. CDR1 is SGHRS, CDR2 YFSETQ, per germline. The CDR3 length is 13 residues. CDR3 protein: CASSPDGDNTQYF. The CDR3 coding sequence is TGCGCCAGCAGCCCGGACGGAGATAATACGCAGTATTTT.

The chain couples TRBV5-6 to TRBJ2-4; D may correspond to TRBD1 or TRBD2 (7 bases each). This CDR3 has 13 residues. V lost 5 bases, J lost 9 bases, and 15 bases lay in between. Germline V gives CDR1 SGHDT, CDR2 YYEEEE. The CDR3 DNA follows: TGTGCCAGCAGTCCGGCCAGGGGGGGCATTCAGTACTTC. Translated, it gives CASSPARGGIQYF.

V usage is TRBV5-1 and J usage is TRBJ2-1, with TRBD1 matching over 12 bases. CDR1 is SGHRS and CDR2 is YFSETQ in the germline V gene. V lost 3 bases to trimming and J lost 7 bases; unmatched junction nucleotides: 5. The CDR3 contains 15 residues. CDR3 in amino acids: CASSSGQGAGNEQFF. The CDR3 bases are TGCGCCAGCAGCTCGGGACAGGGGGCAGGAAATGAGCAGTTCTTC.

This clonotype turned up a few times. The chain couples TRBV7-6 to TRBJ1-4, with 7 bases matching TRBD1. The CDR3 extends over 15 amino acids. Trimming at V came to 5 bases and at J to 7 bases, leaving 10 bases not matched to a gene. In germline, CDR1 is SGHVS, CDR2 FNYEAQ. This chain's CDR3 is CASSLRQGSGEKLFF. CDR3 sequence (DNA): TGTGCCAGCAGCCTCCGACAGGGCTCGGGTGAAAAACTGTTTTTT. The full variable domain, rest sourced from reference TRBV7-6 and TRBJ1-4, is GAGVSQSPRYKVTKRGQDVALRCDPISGHVSLYWYRQALGQGPEFLTYFNYEAQQDKSGLPNDRFSAERPEGSISTLTIQRTEQRDSAMYRCASSLRQGSGEKLFFGSGTQLSVL.

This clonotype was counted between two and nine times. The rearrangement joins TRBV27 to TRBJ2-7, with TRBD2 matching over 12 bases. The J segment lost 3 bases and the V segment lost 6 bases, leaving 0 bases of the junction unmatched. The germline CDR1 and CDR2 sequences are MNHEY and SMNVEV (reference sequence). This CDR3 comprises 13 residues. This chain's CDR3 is CASRTSGGYEQYF. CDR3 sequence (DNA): TGTGCCAGCAGGACTAGCGGGGGCTACGAGCAGTACTTC.

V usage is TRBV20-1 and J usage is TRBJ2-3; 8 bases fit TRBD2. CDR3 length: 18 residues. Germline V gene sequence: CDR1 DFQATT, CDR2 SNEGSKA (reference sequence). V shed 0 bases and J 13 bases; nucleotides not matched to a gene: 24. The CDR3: CSARDPTMRGGPGGVEYF. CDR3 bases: TGCAGTGCTAGAGATCCGACTATGAGGGGGGGACCCGGGGGGGTAGAGTATTTT.

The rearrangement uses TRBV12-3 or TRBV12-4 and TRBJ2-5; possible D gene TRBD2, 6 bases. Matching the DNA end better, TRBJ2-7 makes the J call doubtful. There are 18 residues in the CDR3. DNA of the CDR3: TGTGCCAGCAGTTTAGCGCTGAGTTTGTGGGAGGAAAGGTACGAGCAGTACTTC. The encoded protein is CASSLALSLWEERYEQYF.

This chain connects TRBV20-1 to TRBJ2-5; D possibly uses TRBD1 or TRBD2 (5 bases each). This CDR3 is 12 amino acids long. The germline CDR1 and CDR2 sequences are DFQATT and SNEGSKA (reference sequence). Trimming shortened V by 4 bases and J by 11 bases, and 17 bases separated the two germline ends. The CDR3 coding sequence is TGCAGTGCTACGGCCGGGACGGATGAGCAGTACTTC. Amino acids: CSATAGTDEQYF.

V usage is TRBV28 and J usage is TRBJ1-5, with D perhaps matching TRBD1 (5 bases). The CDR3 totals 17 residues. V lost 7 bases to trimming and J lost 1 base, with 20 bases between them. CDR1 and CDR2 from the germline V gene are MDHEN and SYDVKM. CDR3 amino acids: CASTNPGRGLSNQPQHF. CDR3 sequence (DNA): TGTGCCAGCACCAACCCCGGGAGGGGCTTGAGCAATCAGCCCCAGCATTTT. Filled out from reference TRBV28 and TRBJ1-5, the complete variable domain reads DVKVTQSSRYLVKRTGEKVFLECVQDMDHENMFWYRQDPGLGLRLIYFSYDVKMKEKGDIPEGYSVSREKKERFSLILESASTNQTSMYLCASTNPGRGLSNQPQHFGDGTRLSIL.

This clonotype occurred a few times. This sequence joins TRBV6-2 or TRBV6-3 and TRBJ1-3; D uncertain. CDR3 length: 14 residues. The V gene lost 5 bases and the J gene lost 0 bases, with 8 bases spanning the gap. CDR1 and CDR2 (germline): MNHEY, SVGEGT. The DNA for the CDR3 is TGTGCCAGCAGTCGACCAGCCTCTGGAAACACCATATATTTT. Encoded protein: CASSRPASGNTIYF.

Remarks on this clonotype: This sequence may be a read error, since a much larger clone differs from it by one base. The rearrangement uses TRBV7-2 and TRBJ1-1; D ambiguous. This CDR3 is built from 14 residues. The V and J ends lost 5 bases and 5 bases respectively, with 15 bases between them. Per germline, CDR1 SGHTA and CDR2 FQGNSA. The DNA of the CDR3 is TGTGCCAGCAGCGCAAAAGTGTGGAGAACTGAAGCTTTCTTT. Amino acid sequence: CASSAKVWRTEAFF.

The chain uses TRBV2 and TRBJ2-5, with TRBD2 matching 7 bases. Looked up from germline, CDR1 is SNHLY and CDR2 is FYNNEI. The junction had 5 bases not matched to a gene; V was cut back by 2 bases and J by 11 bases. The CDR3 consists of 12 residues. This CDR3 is CASSEPNGGQYF. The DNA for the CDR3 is TGTGCCAGCAGTGAACCGAACGGGGGGCAGTACTTC.

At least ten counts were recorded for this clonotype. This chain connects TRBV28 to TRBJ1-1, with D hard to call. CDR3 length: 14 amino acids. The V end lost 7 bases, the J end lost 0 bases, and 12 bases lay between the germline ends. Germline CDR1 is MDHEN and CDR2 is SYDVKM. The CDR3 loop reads CASTPGFMNTEAFF. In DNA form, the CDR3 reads TGTGCCAGCACCCCGGGATTTATGAACACTGAAGCTTTCTTT.

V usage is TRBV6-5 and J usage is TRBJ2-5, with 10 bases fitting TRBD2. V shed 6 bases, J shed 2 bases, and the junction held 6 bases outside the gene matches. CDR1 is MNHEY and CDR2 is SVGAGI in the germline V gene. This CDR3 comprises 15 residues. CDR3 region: CASSRGTSVQETQYF. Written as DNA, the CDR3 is TGTGCCAGCAGCCGTGGGACTAGCGTACAAGAGACCCAGTACTTC.

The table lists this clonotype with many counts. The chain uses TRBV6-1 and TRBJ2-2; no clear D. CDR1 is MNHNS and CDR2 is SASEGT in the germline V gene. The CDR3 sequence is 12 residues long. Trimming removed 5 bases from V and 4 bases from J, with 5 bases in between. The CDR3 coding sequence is TGTGCCAGCAGTTGGGGCACCGGGGAGCTGTTTTTT. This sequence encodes CASSWGTGELFF.

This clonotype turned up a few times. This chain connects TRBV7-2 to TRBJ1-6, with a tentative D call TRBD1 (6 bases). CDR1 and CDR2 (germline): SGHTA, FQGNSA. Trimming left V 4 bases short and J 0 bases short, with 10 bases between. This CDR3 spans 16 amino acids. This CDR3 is CASSSGQISYNSPLHF. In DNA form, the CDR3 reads TGTGCCAGCAGCTCCGGACAGATCTCCTATAATTCACCCCTCCACTTT.

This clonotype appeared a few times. The chain's CDR3 is CASSQEPGLTSSEQFF. The CDR3 DNA reads as TGTGCCAGCAGCCAGGAGCCGGGACTAACTTCGTCTGAGCAGTTCTTC. V is TRBV4-2 and J is TRBJ2-1; 7 positions match TRBD2. From germline, CDR1 is LGHNA and CDR2 YNFKEQ. The CDR3 runs to 16 residues. Losses at the gene ends were 3 bases for V and 9 bases for J; bases not matched to a gene: 14.

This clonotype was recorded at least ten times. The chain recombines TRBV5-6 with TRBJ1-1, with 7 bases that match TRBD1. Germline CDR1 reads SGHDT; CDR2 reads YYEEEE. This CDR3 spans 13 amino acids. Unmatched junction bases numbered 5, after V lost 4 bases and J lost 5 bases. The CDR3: CASSPTGLTEAFF. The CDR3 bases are TGTGCCAGCAGCCCGACAGGGTTAACTGAAGCTTTCTTT.

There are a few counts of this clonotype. This CDR3 reads CASRFTGSGSSKTQYF. The CDR3 coding sequence is TGTGCCAGCAGGTTCACCGGTAGCGGGAGTTCGAAGACCCAGTACTTC. The rearrangement uses TRBV28 and TRBJ2-5; 9 nucleotides line up with TRBD2. The trim removed 6 bases at V and 6 bases at J, leaving 14 bases unmatched. CDR3 length: 16 residues. CDR1 and CDR2 (germline): MDHEN, SYDVKM.

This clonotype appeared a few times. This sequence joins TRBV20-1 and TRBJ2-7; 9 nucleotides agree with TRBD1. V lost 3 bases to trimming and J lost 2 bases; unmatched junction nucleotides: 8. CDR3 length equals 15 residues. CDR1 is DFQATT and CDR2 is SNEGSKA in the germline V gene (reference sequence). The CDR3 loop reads CSASDPGQGPYEQYF. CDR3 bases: TGCAGTGCTAGTGACCCGGGACAGGGTCCCTACGAGCAGTACTTC.

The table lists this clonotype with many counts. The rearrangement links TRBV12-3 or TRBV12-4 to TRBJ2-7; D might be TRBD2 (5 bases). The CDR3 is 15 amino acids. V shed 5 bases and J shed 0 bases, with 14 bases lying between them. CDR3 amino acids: CASSPFSGISYEQYF. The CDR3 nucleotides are TGTGCCAGCAGTCCCTTTTCCGGGATCTCCTACGAGCAGTACTTC.

CDR3: CASSQGSGGTYEKLFF. Written as DNA, the CDR3 is TGTGCCAGCAGCCAGGGCTCGGGCGGGACTTATGAAAAACTGTTTTTT. The genes are TRBV3-1 and TRBJ1-4; weak D call: TRBD1 (5 bases). Trimming stripped 3 bases from V and 6 bases from J, with 17 bases between. The CDR3 is made up of 16 amino acids. Germline V gene sequence: CDR1 LGHDT, CDR2 YNNKEL (reference sequence).

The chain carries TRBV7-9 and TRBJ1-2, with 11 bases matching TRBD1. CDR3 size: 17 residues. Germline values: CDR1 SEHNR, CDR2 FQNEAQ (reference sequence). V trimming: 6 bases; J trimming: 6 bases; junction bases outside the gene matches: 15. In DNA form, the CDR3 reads TGTGCCAGCAGTCCCAATCAACATCCGGGACAGGGGGATGGCTACACCTTC. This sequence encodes CASSPNQHPGQGDGYTF.

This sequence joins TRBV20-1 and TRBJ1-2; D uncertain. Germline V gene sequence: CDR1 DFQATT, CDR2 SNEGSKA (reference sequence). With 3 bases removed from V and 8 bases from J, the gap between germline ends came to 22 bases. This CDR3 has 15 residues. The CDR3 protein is CSASDNTGPTGGYTF. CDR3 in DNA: TGCAGTGCTAGTGATAATACGGGTCCTACTGGGGGCTACACCTTC.